This section outlines one T cell receptor (beta chain) sequence together with its context. What antigen it recognizes has not been identified. Per-base quality was not reported, and no clone a single base away is much larger than it. From cysteine to phenylalanine, the CDR3 is 13 amino acids long. Kept here is only the CDR3 DNA, which spans 39 bases and is read in frame from base 1. According to the germline V gene, CDR1 reads SNHLY and CDR2 reads FYNNEI. V is pared back by 6 bases and J by 4 bases, with 10 bases lying between the germline termini. To prepare the library, the immunoSEQ multiplex PCR assay was applied. In the source study's methods: To diagnose cytomegalovirus status from the catalog of TCR beta chain sequences, a statistical classification framework was built. This is the immuneACCESS table as TCRdb keeps it, with only in-frame sequences that have V and J called. A part of the clones is gone; compared with another copy, unresolved V genes explain less than half, and the rest is unexplained. That table gives V, J and clone size, and the DNA gave D and trimming. The sample has over 250,000 clones on record, 70% to 90% of them singletons. Less than 1.2% of the sample is in the top ten clones.

This sample was included in a study of cytomegalovirus exposure and HLA in healthy donors (dated by TCRdb to about 2017). As for the study more broadly: According to a later analysis, the 110 or so validation repertoires were produced on the same platform as the 666 repertoires of the first cohort. To predict cytomegalovirus infection status, the study combined high-throughput TCR immunosequencing, statistical association of individual TCRs with disease status, and machine learning. The study aimed to test whether cataloging public T cell receptors could reveal signatures of past pathogen exposure. Besides the first cohort of hundreds of subjects, a separate validation cohort made up of 95 to 150 different subjects was used.

What the work shows at the level of the full study, not this receptor alone: A few of the identified cytomegalovirus-associated TCR beta chains were confirmed in vitro to be specific for cytomegalovirus antigens. Across donors, most TCR sequences were observed very rarely, whereas some public TCRs were present in many individuals. It was suggested by the authors that the approach could potentially be generalized to other disease states and immunological phenotypes. All 120 or so repertoires were used to score co-occurrence in the validation cohort in a later analysis, because that analysis had no HLA typing for the cohort. The study gave a list of about 160 TCR beta chains associated with cytomegalovirus. Of the cluster scores, roughly 95% were above 0 in a later analysis, which found that TCRs clustered in the first cohort also tended to co-occur in the approximately 130 validation repertoires. The classifier was reported to diagnose cytomegalovirus status with high specificity and sensitivity in both the original cohort and the validation cohort.

The donors were included in the validation cohort of approximately 130 subjects, a group kept apart from the roughly 690-subject first cohort. The receptor's source is a woman younger than 30 in good health and CMV-seronegative. Sequenced: PBMCs. Here the chain combines TRBV2 and TRBJ1-5; the D gene assignment is ambiguous. The CDR3 amino acid sequence is: CASSPRLNQPQHF. The DNA sequence reads TGTGCCAGCAGCCCTAGACTTAATCAGCCCCAGCATTTT.